The 2 T cell receptor beta chains listed next were all sequenced from one sample in a study of control samples from healthy donors and cancer patients. This table comes from immunoSEQ multiplex PCR, and its TCRdb copy is limited to in-frame clones, with some not included. The sample records about 71,000 clones, nearly 90% being singletons. The sequenced sample consisted of PBMCs. These receptors all come from a man aged 60 to 75 with lung cancer.

This clone appeared a few times. The rearrangement joins TRBV7-8 to TRBJ2-7; 9 bases match TRBD1. After removal of 5 bases from V and 9 bases from J, the junction contained 14 bases not matched to a gene. Germline V gene data show CDR1 as SGHVS and CDR2 as FQNEAQ. There are 15 residues in the CDR3. CDR3 in DNA: TGTGCCAGCAGCCGAACCGGGACAGGGCGGAAGGTGCAGTACGTC. Translated: CASSRTGTGRKVQYV.

The chain carries TRBV7-2 and TRBJ2-1; the D gene could be TRBD1 or TRBD2 (7 bases each). The CDR3 has 15 amino acids. V lost 5 bases, J lost 4 bases, and 15 bases lay in between. Germline CDR1 is SGHTA and CDR2 is FQGNSA. The CDR3, as DNA: TGTGCCAGCAGCCCAGGGGGGGGCAGGTACAATGAGCAGTTCTTC. Its translation is CASSPGGGRYNEQFF.